This TCR beta chain was sequenced for a study of blood T cell repertoires in COVID-19. About the research overall: Some COVID-19 samples were acute and others convalescent; all came from the United States, Italy and Spain. Sample material is recorded as cDNA or gDNA derived from T cells, B-cell-depleted T cells, or PBMCs.

Original processing notes: Counts of nucleated cells, estimated from reference gene primer amplification, were obtained. The data were produced by immunoSEQ multiplex PCR, yet TCRdb's version contains in-frame clones alone and is incomplete. V and J calls and clone size are as listed in that table; D and trimming were resolved from the DNA. The table shows tens of thousands of clones, with almost 90% occurring only once. This clone was seen only a few times. Looked up from germline, CDR1 is KGHSH and CDR2 is LQKENI. V shed 2 bases and J shed 3 bases, with 8 bases lying between them. This CDR3 comprises 13 residues.

Sequences were obtained from peripheral blood. The chain links TRBV18 to TRBJ2-7; a weak D match, TRBD2 (6 bases). This clonotype was obtained from an elderly woman with active or convalescent COVID-19. The CDR3 loop is CASSPASDYEQYF. The CDR3 DNA sequence: TGTGCCAGCTCACCAGCTAGCGACTACGAGCAGTACTTC.